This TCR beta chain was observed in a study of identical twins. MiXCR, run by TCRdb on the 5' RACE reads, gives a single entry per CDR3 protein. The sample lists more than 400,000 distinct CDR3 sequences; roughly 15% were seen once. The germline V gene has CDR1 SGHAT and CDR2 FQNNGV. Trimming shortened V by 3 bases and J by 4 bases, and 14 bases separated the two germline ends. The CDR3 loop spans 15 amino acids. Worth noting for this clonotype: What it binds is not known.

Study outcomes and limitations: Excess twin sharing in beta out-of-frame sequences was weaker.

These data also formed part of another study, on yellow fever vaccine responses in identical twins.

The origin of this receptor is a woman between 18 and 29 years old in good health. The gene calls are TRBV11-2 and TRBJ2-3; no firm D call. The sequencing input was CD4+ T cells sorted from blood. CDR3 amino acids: CASSFTNHEADTQYF. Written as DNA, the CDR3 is TGTGCCAGCAGCTTTACTAATCATGAGGCAGATACGCAGTATTTT.